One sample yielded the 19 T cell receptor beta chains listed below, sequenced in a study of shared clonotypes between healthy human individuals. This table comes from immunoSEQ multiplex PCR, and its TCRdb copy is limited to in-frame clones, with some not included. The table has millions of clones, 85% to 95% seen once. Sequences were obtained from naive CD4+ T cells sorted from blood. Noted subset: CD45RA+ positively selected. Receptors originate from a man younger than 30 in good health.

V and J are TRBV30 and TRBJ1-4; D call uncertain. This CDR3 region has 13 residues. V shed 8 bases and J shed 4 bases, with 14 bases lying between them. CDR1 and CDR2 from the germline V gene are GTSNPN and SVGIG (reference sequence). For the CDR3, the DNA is TGTGCCGGATCCCCCAGAATTAATGAAAAACTGTTTTTT. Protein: CAGSPRINEKLFF.

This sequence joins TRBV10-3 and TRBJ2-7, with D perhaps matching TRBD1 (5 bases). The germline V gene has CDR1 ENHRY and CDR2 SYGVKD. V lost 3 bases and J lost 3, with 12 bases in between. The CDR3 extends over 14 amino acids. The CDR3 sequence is CAISEGGANYEQYF. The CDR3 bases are TGTGCCATCAGTGAAGGTGGGGCCAACTACGAGCAGTACTTC.

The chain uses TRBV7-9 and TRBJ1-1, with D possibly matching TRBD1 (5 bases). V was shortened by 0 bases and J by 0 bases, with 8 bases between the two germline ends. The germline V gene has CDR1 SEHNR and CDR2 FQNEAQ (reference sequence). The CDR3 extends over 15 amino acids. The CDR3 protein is CASSLAGTMNTEAFF. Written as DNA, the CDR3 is TGTGCCAGCAGCTTAGCAGGGACGATGAACACTGAAGCTTTCTTT.

CDR3 protein: CSGSIDENSPLHF. CDR3 DNA: TGCAGCGGTTCGATAGACGAAAATTCACCCCTCCACTTT. This chain links TRBV29-1 with TRBJ1-6; no reliable D call. CDR1 and CDR2 from the germline V gene are SQVTM and ANQGSEA. V lost 7 bases and J 7 bases, leaving 14 bases between the germline ends. CDR3 length: 13 residues.

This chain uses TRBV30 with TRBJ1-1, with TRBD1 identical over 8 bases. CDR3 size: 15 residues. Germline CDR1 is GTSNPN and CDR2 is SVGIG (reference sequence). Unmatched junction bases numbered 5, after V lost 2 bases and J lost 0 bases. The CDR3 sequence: CAWSSGQGLNTEAFF. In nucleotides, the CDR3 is TGTGCCTGGAGTTCAGGACAGGGACTGAACACTGAAGCTTTCTTT. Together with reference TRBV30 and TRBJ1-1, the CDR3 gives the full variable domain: SQTIHQWPATLVQPVGSPLSLECTVEGTSNPNLYWYRQAAGRGLQLLFYSVGIGQISSEVPQNLSASRPQDRQFILSSKKLLLSDSGFYLCAWSSGQGLNTEAFFGQGTRLTVV.

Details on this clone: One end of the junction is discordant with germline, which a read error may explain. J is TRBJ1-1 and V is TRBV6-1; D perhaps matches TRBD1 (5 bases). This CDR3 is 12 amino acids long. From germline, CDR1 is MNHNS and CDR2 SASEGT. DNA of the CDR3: TGTGCCAGCAGTGAATCGGCCCGAGGGGTGATCTTT. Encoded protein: CASSESARGVIF.

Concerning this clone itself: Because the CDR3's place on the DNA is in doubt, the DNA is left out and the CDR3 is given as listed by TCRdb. The CDR3 sequence: CASSSSGSSYNSPLHF. The V call is TRBV27, the J call TRBJ1-6. Germline-derived CDR1 and CDR2 are MNHEY and SMNVEV (reference sequence). A total of 16 residues make up the CDR3, ends included.

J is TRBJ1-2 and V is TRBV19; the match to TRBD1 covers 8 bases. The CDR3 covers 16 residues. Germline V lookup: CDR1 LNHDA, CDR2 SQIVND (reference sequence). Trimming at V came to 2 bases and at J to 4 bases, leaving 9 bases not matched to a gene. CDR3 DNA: TGTGCCAGTAGTATAACCGGACAGGGACCCATCTATGGCTACACCTTC. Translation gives CASSITGQGPIYGYTF.

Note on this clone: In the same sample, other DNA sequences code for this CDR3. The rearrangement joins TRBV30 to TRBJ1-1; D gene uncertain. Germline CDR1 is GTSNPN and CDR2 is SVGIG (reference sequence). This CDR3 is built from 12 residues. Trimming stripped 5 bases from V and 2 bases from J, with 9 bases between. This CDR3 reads CAWGGTNTEAFF. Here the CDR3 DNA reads TGTGCCTGGGGCGGCACCAACACTGAAGCTTTCTTT.

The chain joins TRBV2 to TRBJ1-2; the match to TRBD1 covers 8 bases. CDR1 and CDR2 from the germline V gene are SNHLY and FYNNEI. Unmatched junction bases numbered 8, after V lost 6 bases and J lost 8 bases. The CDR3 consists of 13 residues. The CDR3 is CASSGTGLWGYTF. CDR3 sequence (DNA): TGTGCCAGCAGCGGGACAGGCCTCTGGGGCTACACCTTC.

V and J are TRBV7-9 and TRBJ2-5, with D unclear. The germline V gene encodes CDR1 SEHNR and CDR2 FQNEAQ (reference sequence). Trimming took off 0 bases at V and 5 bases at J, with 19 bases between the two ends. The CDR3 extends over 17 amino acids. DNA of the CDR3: TGTGCCAGCAGCTTAGCGCGAGATAGTCTGGGGTGGGAGACCCAGTACTTC. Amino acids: CASSLARDSLGWETQYF.

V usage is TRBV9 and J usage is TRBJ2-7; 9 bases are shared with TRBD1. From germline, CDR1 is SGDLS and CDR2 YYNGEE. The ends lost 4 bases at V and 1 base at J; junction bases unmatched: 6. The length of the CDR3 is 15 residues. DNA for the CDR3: TGTGCCAGCAGCACCTCCGGGACAGGGTCCTACGAGCAGTACTTC. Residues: CASSTSGTGSYEQYF.

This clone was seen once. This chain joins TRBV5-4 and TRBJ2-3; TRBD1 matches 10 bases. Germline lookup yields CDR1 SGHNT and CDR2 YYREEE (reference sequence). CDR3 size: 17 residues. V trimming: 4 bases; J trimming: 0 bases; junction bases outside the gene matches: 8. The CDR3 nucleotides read TGTGCCAGCAGCGGGACAGGGGCTCGAACTAGCACAGATACGCAGTATTTT. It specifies CASSGTGARTSTDTQYF. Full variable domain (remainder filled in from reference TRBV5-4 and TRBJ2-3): ETGVTQSPTHLIKTRGQQVTLRCSSQSGHNTVSWYQQALGQGPQFIFQYYREEENGRGNFPPRFSGLQFPNYSSELNVNALELDDSALYLCASSGTGARTSTDTQYFGPGTRLTVL.

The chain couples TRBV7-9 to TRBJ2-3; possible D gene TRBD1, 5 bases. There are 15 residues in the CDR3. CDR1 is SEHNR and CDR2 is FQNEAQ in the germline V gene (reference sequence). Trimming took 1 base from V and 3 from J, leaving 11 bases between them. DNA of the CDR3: TGTGCCAGCAGCTTAGTAGCCAGGGAAACAGATACGCAGTATTTT. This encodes CASSLVARETDTQYF.

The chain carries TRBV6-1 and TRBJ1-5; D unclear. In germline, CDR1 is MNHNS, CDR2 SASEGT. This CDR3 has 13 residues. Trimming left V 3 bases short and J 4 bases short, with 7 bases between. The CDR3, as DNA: TGTGCCAGCAGTGACAGTCCTAATCAGCCCCAGCATTTT. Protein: CASSDSPNQPQHF.

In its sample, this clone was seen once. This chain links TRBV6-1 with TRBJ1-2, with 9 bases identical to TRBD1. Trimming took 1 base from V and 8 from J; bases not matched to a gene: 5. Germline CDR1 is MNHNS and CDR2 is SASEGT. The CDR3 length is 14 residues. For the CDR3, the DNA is TGTGCCAGCAGTGAAGAACAGGGGGCCGGAGGCTACACCTTC. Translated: CASSEEQGAGGYTF.

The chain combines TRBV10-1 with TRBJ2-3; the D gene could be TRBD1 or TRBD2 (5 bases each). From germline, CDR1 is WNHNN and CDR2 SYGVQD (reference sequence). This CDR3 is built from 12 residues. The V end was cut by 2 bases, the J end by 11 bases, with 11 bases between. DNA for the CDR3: TGCGCCAGCAGTGAGGGGACCGGCGGGCAGTATTTT. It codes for CASSEGTGGQYF.

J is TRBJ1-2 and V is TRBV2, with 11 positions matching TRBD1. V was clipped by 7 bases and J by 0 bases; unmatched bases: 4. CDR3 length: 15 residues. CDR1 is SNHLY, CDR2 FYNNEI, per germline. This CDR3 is CASKGQGAANYGYTF. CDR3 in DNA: TGTGCCAGCAAAGGACAGGGGGCCGCTAACTATGGCTACACCTTC.

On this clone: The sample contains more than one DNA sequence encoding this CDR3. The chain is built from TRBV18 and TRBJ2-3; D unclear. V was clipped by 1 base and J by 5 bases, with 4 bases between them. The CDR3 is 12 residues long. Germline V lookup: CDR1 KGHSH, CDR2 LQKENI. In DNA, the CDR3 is TGTGCCAGCTCACCACAAGGAGATACGCAGTATTTT. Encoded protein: CASSPQGDTQYF.